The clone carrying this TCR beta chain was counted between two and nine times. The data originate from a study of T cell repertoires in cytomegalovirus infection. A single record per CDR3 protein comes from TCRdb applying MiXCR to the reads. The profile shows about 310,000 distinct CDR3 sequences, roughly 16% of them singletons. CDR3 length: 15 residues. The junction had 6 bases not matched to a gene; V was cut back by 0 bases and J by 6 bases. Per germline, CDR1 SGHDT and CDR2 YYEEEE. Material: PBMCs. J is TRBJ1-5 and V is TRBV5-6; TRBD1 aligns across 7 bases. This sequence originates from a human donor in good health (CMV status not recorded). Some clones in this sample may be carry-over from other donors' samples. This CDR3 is CASSLGSAGGQPQHF. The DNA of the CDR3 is TGTGCCAGCAGCTTGGGTTCGGCAGGGGGTCAGCCCCAGCATTTT.